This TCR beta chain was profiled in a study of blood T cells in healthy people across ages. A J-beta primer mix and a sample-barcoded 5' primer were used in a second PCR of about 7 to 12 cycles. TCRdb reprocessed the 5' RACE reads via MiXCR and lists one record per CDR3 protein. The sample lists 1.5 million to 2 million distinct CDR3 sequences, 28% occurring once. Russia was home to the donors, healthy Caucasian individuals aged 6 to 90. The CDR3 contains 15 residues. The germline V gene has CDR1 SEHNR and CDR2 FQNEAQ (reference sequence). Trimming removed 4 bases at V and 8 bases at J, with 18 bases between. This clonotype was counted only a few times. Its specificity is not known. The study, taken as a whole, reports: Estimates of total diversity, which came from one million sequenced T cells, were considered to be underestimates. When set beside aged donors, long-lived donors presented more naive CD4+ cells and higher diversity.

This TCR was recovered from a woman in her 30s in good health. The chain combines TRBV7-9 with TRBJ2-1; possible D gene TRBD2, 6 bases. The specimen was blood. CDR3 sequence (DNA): TGTGCCAGCAGCTCAAGACGACTAGTTATCCATGAGCAGTTCTTC. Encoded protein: CASSSRRLVIHEQFF.